This T cell receptor (beta chain) originates from a study of blood T cells in healthy people across ages. About the research overall: There was about one barcoded beta molecule captured by template switching per two T cells. General study findings and limits: Donor CMV status, an unknown factor, possibly confounded changes in expanded clonotypes. Aged donors had fewer naive CD4+ cells and lower diversity than long-lived donors.

A word on this clonotype: Its cognate antigen is unknown.

The authors ran a second PCR of roughly 6 to 12 cycles using a sample-barcoded 5' primer and a J-beta primer mix. Every cDNA was tagged by a template-switch adaptor with 12 random nucleotides. MiXCR, run by TCRdb on the 5' RACE reads, gives a single entry per CDR3 protein. The data hold some 1.8 million distinct CDR3 sequences, with more than 35% observed a single time. V was cut by 4 bases and J by 7 bases, with 14 bases left in between. The length of the CDR3 is 15 residues. The chain has TRBV12-3 or TRBV12-4 and TRBJ1-6, with a possible D match to TRBD1 (5 bases). Sequenced: blood. This receptor was identified in a human donor in good health. The CDR3 coding sequence is TGTGCCAGCAGTTCCCTGTGGGGGTCGAATTCACCCCTCCACTTT. Encoded protein: CASSSLWGSNSPLHF.